Listed here are 31 T cell receptor beta chains from one sample, sequenced in a study of cytomegalovirus exposure and HLA in healthy donors (dated by TCRdb to the late 2010s). Library method: the immunoSEQ multiplex PCR assay. A mixture of 60 forward primers for TCR Vbeta segments and 13 reverse primers for TCR Jbeta segments was used in the multiplex PCR. Entries here come from immuneACCESS through TCRdb and include only in-frame sequences with V and J called. Some clones fail to appear in such tables; in the studies checked, an unresolved V gene covers under half of the shortfall, and the cause of the remainder is unknown. The table of this sample itemizes about 88,000 clones. The ten top clones hold 5.5% of the sample. Sequencing input: PBMCs. The source is a girl aged 5 to 17 in good health and CMV-seropositive.

This rearrangement joins TRBV5-4 to TRBJ1-2, with TRBD1 matching 10 bases. This CDR3 region has 15 residues. V shed 4 bases, J shed 5 bases, and the junction held 8 bases outside the gene matches. The V gene's germline CDR1 is SGHNT and CDR2 YYREEE (reference sequence). CDR3 protein: CASSRGQGSLYGYTF. CDR3 bases: TGTGCCAGCAGCCGGGGACAGGGGAGTCTATATGGCTACACCTTC.

V gene TRBV5-6 combines with J gene TRBJ1-6; D unclear. Germline V gene sequence: CDR1 SGHDT, CDR2 YYEEEE. The CDR3 covers 16 residues. V was cut by 2 bases and J by 3 bases, with 12 bases left in between. The CDR3 loop is CASSFKRFGYNSPLHF. The DNA for the CDR3 is TGTGCCAGCAGCTTTAAGCGGTTCGGCTATAATTCACCCCTCCACTTT.

The chain has TRBV6-5 and TRBJ1-2; possible D gene TRBD1, 6 bases. Germline values: CDR1 MNHEY, CDR2 SVGAGI. CDR3 length: 13 amino acids. V dropped 7 bases and J dropped 7 bases, with 16 bases sitting between them. DNA for the CDR3: TGTGCCAGCACCCCCATACAGGGCCCTGGCTACACCTTC. Amino acids: CASTPIQGPGYTF.

V gene TRBV5-4 combines with J gene TRBJ2-4; TRBD2 matches at 15 bases. The J segment lost 3 bases and the V segment lost 4 bases, leaving 8 bases of the junction unmatched. Looked up from germline, CDR1 is SGHNT and CDR2 is YYREEE (reference sequence). This CDR3 has 18 residues. The CDR3 sequence is CASSPGLAGGQVKNIQYF. The CDR3 DNA sequence: TGTGCCAGCAGCCCCGGACTAGCGGGGGGGCAGGTCAAAAACATTCAGTACTTC.

This rearrangement joins TRBV2 to TRBJ1-6; a possible D gene is TRBD1 (6 bases). V was pared by 4 bases and J by 9 bases, with 16 bases between. Germline V gene lookup returns CDR1 SNHLY and CDR2 FYNNEI. The CDR3 runs to 15 residues. CDR3 DNA sequence: TGTGCCAGCAGTGTGAAGCAGGGGCCGGTTTCACCCCTCCACTTT. Translation: CASSVKQGPVSPLHF.

The chain combines TRBV5-1 with TRBJ2-7, with D perhaps TRBD2 (5 bases). V lost 5 bases to trimming and J lost 2 bases, with 8 bases between them. CDR1 is SGHRS, CDR2 YFSETQ, per germline. CDR3 length equals 12 residues. DNA for the CDR3: TGCGCCAGCAGAACACTAGCCTACGAGCAGTACGTC. Translated: CASRTLAYEQYV.

To note about this clone: At one end the junction does not follow the germline gene, possibly because of a read error. The rearrangement uses TRBV18 and TRBJ2-2, with 7 bases matching TRBD1. Germline V CDR1 and CDR2: KGHSH, LQKENI. This CDR3 has 14 residues. The CDR3 nucleotides read TGTGCCAGCTCACAGACAGGGAACCCCGGGGAGCTGTTTTTT. Translated, it gives CASSQTGNPGELFF.

The V gene is TRBV6-1, the J gene TRBJ2-1, with D possibly being TRBD1 (5 bases). The CDR3 contains 15 residues. Germline CDR1 reads MNHNS; CDR2 reads SASEGT. Trimming removed 5 bases at V and 0 bases at J, with 11 bases between. This chain's CDR3 is CASSTQGSSYNEQFF. CDR3 DNA: TGTGCCAGCAGTACCCAGGGAAGCTCCTACAATGAGCAGTTCTTC.

Comment on this clone: Relative to the germline gene, one junction end is altered; a read error may explain this. The V gene is TRBV6-5, the J gene TRBJ2-7; 7 positions match TRBD1. CDR3 size: 15 residues. Germline CDR1 reads MNHEY; CDR2 reads SVGAGI. CDR3 in amino acids: CASSSQTGSVRSPFF. CDR3 sequence (DNA): TGTGCCAGCAGTTCGCAGACAGGGTCCGTTCGGTCGCCATTCTTC.

CDR3 region: CASSERPNRVGGGNQPQHF. DNA of the CDR3: TGTGCCAGCAGTGAAAGGCCGAACAGGGTTGGGGGTGGCAATCAGCCCCAGCATTTT. V gene TRBV6-1 combines with J gene TRBJ1-5, with D possibly being TRBD1 (6 bases). V was cut by 2 bases and J by 2 bases, with 22 bases left in between. This CDR3 comprises 19 residues. The germline V gene has CDR1 MNHNS and CDR2 SASEGT.

The chain is built from TRBV7-9 and TRBJ1-2; D ambiguous. Per the germline V gene, CDR1 is SEHNR and CDR2 is FQNEAQ (reference sequence). V dropped 5 bases and J dropped 6 bases, with 19 bases sitting between them. The CDR3 is 15 amino acids. CDR3 amino acids: CASSEPWAGNDGYTF. The CDR3, as DNA: TGTGCCAGCAGCGAACCATGGGCGGGGAATGATGGCTACACCTTC.

The CDR3, as DNA: TGTGCCAGCAGCTTGGGGAGGAACGAGCAGTACTTC. Translated, it gives CASSLGRNEQYF. This chain joins TRBV11-1 and TRBJ2-7, with D perhaps matching TRBD2 (6 bases). Trimming pared 3 bases from V and 5 bases from J, leaving 8 bases between. The germline V gene has CDR1 SGHAT and CDR2 FQDESV (reference sequence). The CDR3 runs to 12 residues.

This chain connects TRBV5-1 to TRBJ2-7; the D gene is possibly TRBD1 (6 bases). Per the germline V gene, CDR1 is SGHRS and CDR2 is YFSETQ. V was cut by 0 bases and J by 0 bases, with 10 bases left in between. The CDR3 totals 15 residues. The CDR3 bases are TGCGCCAGCAGCTTGGATTGGGACAACTCCTACGAGCAGTACTTC. It specifies CASSLDWDNSYEQYF.

This chain links TRBV6-5 with TRBJ1-1; D perhaps matches TRBD1 (5 bases). CDR1 MNHEY and CDR2 SVGAGI come from the germline V gene. Trimming took 0 bases from V and 7 from J, leaving 15 bases between them. This CDR3 has 15 amino acids. The DNA of the CDR3 is TGTGCCAGCAGTTACTCCTCGGTGTGGGGGGATGAAGCTTTCTTT. Its translation is CASSYSSVWGDEAFF.

The rearrangement joins TRBV6-1 to TRBJ2-5; possibly TRBD1 for D (6 bases). This CDR3 region has 14 residues. CDR1 and CDR2 (germline): MNHNS, SASEGT. Trimming removed 6 bases at V and 4 bases at J, with 15 bases between. The CDR3 region has the DNA TGTGCCAGCAGAAGACAGGAGCCCTCAGAGACCCAGTACTTC. This sequence encodes CASRRQEPSETQYF.

The V and J genes are TRBV9 and TRBJ2-5; a possible D gene is TRBD1 (7 bases). This CDR3 is built from 14 residues. The germline V gene encodes CDR1 SGDLS and CDR2 YYNGEE. V lost 2 bases to trimming and J lost 2 bases, with 10 bases between them. The CDR3 bases are TGTGCCAGCAGCGTGGAGGGGGCTCAAGAGACCCAGTACTTC. It yields the protein CASSVEGAQETQYF.

The V gene is TRBV4-1, the J gene TRBJ2-7; no reliable D call. V was shortened by 1 base and J by 3 bases, with 7 bases between the two germline ends. Germline values: CDR1 MGHRA, CDR2 YSYEKL. The CDR3 runs 13 residues. The CDR3, as DNA: TGCGCCAGCAGCCAAGGGCCCGACTACGAGCAGTACGTC. Protein product: CASSQGPDYEQYV.

The genes are TRBV11-2 and TRBJ1-2, with a possible D match to TRBD1 (6 bases). The V gene's germline CDR1 is SGHAT and CDR2 FQNNGV. The CDR3 spans 15 residues. The V end lost 5 bases, the J end lost 4 bases, and 17 bases lay between the germline ends. This CDR3 reads CASSHLGGGGYGYTF. The DNA for the CDR3 is TGTGCCAGCAGCCACCTGGGGGGCGGGGGCTATGGCTACACCTTC.

The V call is TRBV2, the J call TRBJ1-5; 12 nucleotides align to TRBD1. V shed 2 bases and J 6 bases; nucleotides not matched to a gene: 5. This CDR3 spans 16 amino acids. Germline CDR1 SNHLY, CDR2 FYNNEI. CDR3 DNA: TGTGCCAGCAGTGAAACCGGGACAGGGGGCGGTCAGCCCCAGCATTTT. Translation: CASSETGTGGGQPQHF.

This sequence joins TRBV11-2 and TRBJ2-3; D not certain. The CDR3 is 13 residues long. V lost 1 base and J lost 4, with 6 bases in between. Germline CDR1 and CDR2: SGHAT and FQNNGV. For the CDR3, the DNA is TGTGCCAGCAGCTTAGCTCTTCCAGATACGCAGTATTTT. Translating it yields CASSLALPDTQYF.

The chain employs TRBV7-9 and TRBJ1-4, with 7 bases identical to TRBD1. Germline V CDR1 and CDR2: SEHNR, FQNEAQ (reference sequence). This CDR3 contains 14 residues. J lost 4 bases, V lost 5 bases, and 4 bases had no gene match. The DNA for the CDR3 is TGTGCCAGCAGCCAACAGGGGAATAATGAAAAACTGTTTTTT. It codes for CASSQQGNNEKLFF.

The chain recombines TRBV6-5 with TRBJ1-5; 7 bases map to TRBD1. The CDR3 totals 15 residues. V trimming: 6 bases; J trimming: 5 bases; junction bases outside the gene matches: 10. Germline CDR1 and CDR2: MNHEY and SVGAGI. The CDR3 DNA sequence: TGTGCCAGCAGATCCGGGACAGAGCCCCATCAGCCCCAGCATTTT. It codes for CASRSGTEPHQPQHF.

As to this clone: The same CDR3 can be traced to other DNA sequences in this sample. The rearrangement uses TRBV19 and TRBJ2-3; D perhaps matches TRBD2 (7 bases). Trimming shortened V by 2 bases and J by 2 bases, and 17 bases separated the two germline ends. CDR1 and CDR2 from the germline V gene are LNHDA and SQIVND (reference sequence). The CDR3 has 17 amino acids. The CDR3, as DNA: TGTGCCAGTAGTATAATAGGGGGGGGACCCATCACAGATACGCAGTATTTT. Translating it yields CASSIIGGGPITDTQYF.

CDR3 region: CASSQWRESHGYTF. The CDR3 DNA reads TGTGCCAGCAGCCAATGGAGGGAGAGCCATGGCTACACCTTC. The chain couples TRBV6-5 to TRBJ1-2, with D unresolved. Germline CDR1 MNHEY, CDR2 SVGAGI. V was clipped by 6 bases and J by 6 bases, with 17 bases between them. The CDR3 runs to 14 residues.

V is TRBV11-2 and J is TRBJ1-5; TRBD1 matches 10 bases. V dropped 5 bases and J dropped 9; count of bases not matched to a gene: 7. CDR3 length equals 14 residues. Germline CDR1 and CDR2: SGHAT and FQNNGV. The chain's CDR3 is CASSRDRGVSPQHF. CDR3 nucleotides: TGTGCCAGCAGCAGGGACAGGGGAGTGTCGCCCCAGCATTTT. Variable domain in full (rest from reference TRBV11-2 and TRBJ1-5): EAGVAQSPRYKIIEKRQSVAFWCNPISGHATLYWYQQILGQGPKLLIQFQNNGVVDDSQLPKDRFSAERLKGVDSTLKIQPAKLEDSAVYLCASSRDRGVSPQHFGDGTRLSIL.

The chain's CDR3 is CASSRLAGEISYNEQFF. CDR3 nucleotide sequence: TGCGCCAGCAGCCGACTAGCGGGGGAGATCTCCTACAATGAGCAGTTCTTC. The chain is built from TRBV4-3 and TRBJ2-1, with 12 bases matching TRBD2. CDR1 and CDR2 (germline): LGHNA, YSLEER. The V and J ends lost 4 bases and 0 bases, in that order; junction bases with no gene match: 4. The CDR3 is made up of 17 amino acids.

The chain is built from TRBV4-2 and TRBJ1-1; 8 bases fit TRBD1. The germline V gene encodes CDR1 LGHNA and CDR2 YNFKEQ. V was clipped by 5 bases and J by 1 base; unmatched bases: 18. The CDR3 loop spans 19 amino acids. The CDR3 DNA follows: TGTGCCAGCAGCTACGGGGCCCTATCCAGGGGGCTGTGGAACACTGAAGCTTTCTTT. Residues: CASSYGALSRGLWNTEAFF.

The V call is TRBV5-1, the J call TRBJ1-2, with 8 bases lining up with TRBD1. The V segment lost 5 bases and the J segment 5 bases; nucleotides outside the gene matches: 8. Germline-derived CDR1 and CDR2 are SGHRS and YFSETQ. The CDR3 is 14 amino acids. The CDR3 DNA reads TGCGCCAGCAGTAACGCCGGGACAGGATATGGCTACACCTTC. It translates to CASSNAGTGYGYTF. Filled out from reference TRBV5-1 and TRBJ1-2, the complete variable domain reads KAGVTQTPRYLIKTRGQQVTLSCSPISGHRSVSWYQQTPGQGLQFLFEYFSETQRNKGNFPGRFSGRQFSNSRSEMNVSTLELGDSALYLCASSNAGTGYGYTFGSGTRLTVV.

Concerning this clone: This same CDR3 is encoded by further DNA sequences in the sample. The J gene is TRBJ1-6, the V gene TRBV30; 7 bases fit TRBD1. The CDR3 loop spans 17 amino acids. Germline V CDR1 and CDR2: GTSNPN, SVGIG (reference sequence). Germline trimming cut 6 bases from V and 1 base from J; bases unmatched to any gene: 12. Written as DNA, the CDR3 is TGTGCCTGTAGGAACAGGGGAGCAGGGTCCTATAATTCACCCCTCCACTTT. Translated, it gives CACRNRGAGSYNSPLHF.

Remarks on this clone: The germline gene is not matched at one end of the junction; a read error may be the cause. CDR3 nucleotides: TGTGCCAGCAGTATAATGAGACAGGGGTCTAAGCACGCTGAAGATTTCTTT. Translated, it gives CASSIMRQGSKHAEDFF. The rearrangement uses TRBV4-2 and TRBJ1-1; 8 bases are a match to TRBD1. Germline V gives CDR1 LGHNA, CDR2 YNFKEQ. CDR3 size: 17 residues.

The CDR3 DNA follows: TGTGCCAGCACTTCCCACGGTGGTGCACAAGAGACCCAGTACTTC. Protein sequence: CASTSHGGAQETQYF. The rearrangement uses TRBV6-5 and TRBJ2-5; D unresolved. CDR3 length: 15 residues. Trimming shortened V by 7 bases and J by 2 bases, and 17 bases separated the two germline ends. Germline lookup yields CDR1 MNHEY and CDR2 SVGAGI.